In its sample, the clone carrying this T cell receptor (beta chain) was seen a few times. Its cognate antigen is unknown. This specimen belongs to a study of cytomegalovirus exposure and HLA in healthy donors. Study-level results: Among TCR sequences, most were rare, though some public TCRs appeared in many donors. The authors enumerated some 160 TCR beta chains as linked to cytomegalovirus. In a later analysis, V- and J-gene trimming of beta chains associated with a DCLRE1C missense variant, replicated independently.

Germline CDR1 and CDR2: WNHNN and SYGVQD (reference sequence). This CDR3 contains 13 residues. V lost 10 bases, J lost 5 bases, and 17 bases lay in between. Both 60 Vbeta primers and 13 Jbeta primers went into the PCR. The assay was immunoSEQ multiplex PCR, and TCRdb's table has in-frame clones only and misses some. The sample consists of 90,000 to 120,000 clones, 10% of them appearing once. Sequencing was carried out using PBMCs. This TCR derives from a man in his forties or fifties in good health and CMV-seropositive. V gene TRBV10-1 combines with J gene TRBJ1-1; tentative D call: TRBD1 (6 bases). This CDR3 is CATNRAFGTEAFF. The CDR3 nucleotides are TGCGCCACCAACAGGGCCTTCGGGACTGAAGCTTTCTTT.